The 20 T cell receptor beta chains below all came from one sample that was sequenced in a study of blood T cell repertoires in COVID-19 (dated by TCRdb to between 2020 and 2021). Library generation was performed with the immunoSEQ multiplex PCR assay. In TCRdb, the immuneACCESS table is reduced to in-frame sequences with V and J assigned. These tables do not hold every clone; where another copy was compared, an unresolved V gene accounts for under half, and the others remain unexplained. The sample includes 89,000 or so clones, with roughly 85% observed a single time. The biggest ten clones account for about two fifths of the sample. The sequenced sample was peripheral blood. These receptors all come from a man older than 75 with acute or convalescent COVID-19.

The chain has TRBV28 and TRBJ1-2; no clear D. This CDR3 is built from 13 residues. Germline V gives CDR1 MDHEN, CDR2 SYDVKM. V shed 6 bases and J shed 3 bases, with 11 bases lying between them. In DNA, the CDR3 is TGTGCCAGCAGGGTCGCGAGGCACTATGGCTACACCTTC. This translates into CASRVARHYGYTF.

This chain connects TRBV6-5 to TRBJ2-1; 11 nucleotides match TRBD1. The junction had 8 bases not matched to a gene; V was cut back by 3 bases and J by 7 bases. The CDR3 loop spans 16 amino acids. The germline V gene has CDR1 MNHEY and CDR2 SVGAGI. CDR3 loop: CASSYSGTGGKNEQFF. In DNA, the CDR3 is TGTGCCAGCAGTTATAGCGGGACAGGGGGAAAAAATGAGCAGTTCTTC.

V and J are TRBV15 and TRBJ2-7; D may be TRBD1 (5 bases). V lost 0 bases and J lost 5, with 14 bases in between. Germline V gives CDR1 LNHNV, CDR2 YYDKDF (reference sequence). The CDR3 sequence is 15 residues long. CDR3 protein: CATSRDPRQGNEQYF. Written as DNA, the CDR3 is TGTGCCACCAGCAGAGATCCCCGGCAGGGAAACGAGCAGTACTTC.

This CDR3 is CASTLRPGANRGDQETQYF. DNA for the CDR3: TGTGCCAGTACTCTCCGTCCGGGGGCAAACAGGGGGGACCAAGAGACCCAGTACTTC. V is TRBV19 and J is TRBJ2-5; 8 bases map to TRBD1. Germline assignment: CDR1 LNHDA and CDR2 SQIVND (reference sequence). The V and J ends lost 7 bases and 0 bases, in that order; junction bases with no gene match: 19. The CDR3 loop spans 19 amino acids.

This clone was recorded only once. This chain uses TRBV6-5 with TRBJ2-1, with 8 bases aligning to TRBD2. CDR3 size: 15 residues. CDR1 and CDR2 from the germline V gene are MNHEY and SVGAGI. The trim removed 0 bases at V and 6 bases at J, leaving 4 bases unmatched. In DNA, the CDR3 is TGTGCCAGCAGTTACTCGAGAACTAGCGGCAATGAGCAGTTCTTC. Protein product: CASSYSRTSGNEQFF.

The chain links TRBV28 to TRBJ1-2; D is possibly TRBD1 (6 bases). CDR1 MDHEN and CDR2 SYDVKM come from the germline V gene. Trimming took off 5 bases at V and 4 bases at J, with 14 bases between the two ends. This CDR3 spans 14 amino acids. In DNA, the CDR3 is TGTGCCAGCAGTCCCGACAGGCTACTCTATGGCTACACCTTC. This gives the protein CASSPDRLLYGYTF.

V gene TRBV5-1 combines with J gene TRBJ2-6, with D maybe TRBD1 (5 bases). The V and J ends lost 0 bases and 4 bases respectively, with 11 bases between them. Looked up from germline, CDR1 is SGHRS and CDR2 is YFSETQ. This CDR3 is built from 16 residues. The CDR3 reads CASSLEGVRGANVLTF. The CDR3 DNA reads as TGCGCCAGCAGCTTGGAAGGGGTGCGCGGGGCCAACGTCCTGACTTTC.

The chain links TRBV6-2 or TRBV6-3 to TRBJ1-5; perhaps TRBD1 as D (5 bases). The germline CDR1 and CDR2 sequences are MNHEY and SVGEGT. The CDR3 is 14 residues long. V gave up 2 bases and J gave up 6 bases, with 11 bases separating them. The CDR3 region is CASSYGARGQPQHF. CDR3 DNA sequence: TGTGCCAGCAGTTACGGGGCGCGAGGTCAGCCCCAGCATTTT.

The chain's CDR3 is CSAQVNTEAFF. The CDR3 nucleotides read TGCAGTGCCCAGGTGAACACTGAAGCTTTCTTT. The chain has TRBV20-1 and TRBJ1-1; D is ambiguous. This CDR3 contains 11 residues. Germline values: CDR1 DFQATT, CDR2 SNEGSKA (reference sequence). V was pared by 6 bases and J by 0 bases, with 5 bases between.

V and J are TRBV11-2 and TRBJ1-1; tentatively, D is TRBD1 (5 bases). The CDR3 totals 15 residues. Germline values: CDR1 SGHAT, CDR2 FQNNGV. V dropped 5 bases and J dropped 0 bases, with 13 bases sitting between them. CDR3 sequence (DNA): TGTGCCAGCAGCCCCTTGGGGCAGGTGAACACTGAAGCTTTCTTT. Translating it yields CASSPLGQVNTEAFF. Full variable domain (missing parts from reference TRBV11-2 and TRBJ1-1): EAGVAQSPRYKIIEKRQSVAFWCNPISGHATLYWYQQILGQGPKLLIQFQNNGVVDDSQLPKDRFSAERLKGVDSTLKIQPAKLEDSAVYLCASSPLGQVNTEAFFGQGTRLTVV.

The J gene is TRBJ2-7, the V gene TRBV28, with D possibly TRBD2 on 5 matching bases. Trimming pared 3 bases from V and 4 bases from J, leaving 13 bases between. Germline V gene data show CDR1 as MDHEN and CDR2 as SYDVKM. The CDR3 is made up of 14 amino acids. The CDR3 DNA reads TGTGCCAGCAGTTTGGAGCGGCTCTCATACGAGCAGTACTTC. Protein sequence: CASSLERLSYEQYF.

The chain recombines TRBV19 with TRBJ2-7, with 9 bases identical to TRBD2. The CDR3 runs 15 residues. Trimming removed 4 bases from V and 3 bases from J; junction bases left unmatched: 7. CDR1 is LNHDA, CDR2 SQIVND, per germline (reference sequence). The DNA of the CDR3 is TGTGCCAGTAGTACCGAAACTAGCGGGTTCTACGAGCAGTACTTC. Translation: CASSTETSGFYEQYF.

The J gene is TRBJ2-2, the V gene TRBV19; D unclear. Trimming pared 7 bases from V and 1 base from J, leaving 4 bases between. The CDR3 is made up of 12 amino acids. Germline values: CDR1 LNHDA, CDR2 SQIVND (reference sequence). As DNA, the CDR3 is TGTGCCAGTAACAAGAACACCGGGGAGCTGTTTTTT. It yields the protein CASNKNTGELFF.

This rearrangement joins TRBV11-3 to TRBJ2-3; a weak D match, TRBD2 (6 bases). Germline CDR1 reads SGHNT; CDR2 reads YENEEA. This CDR3 comprises 14 residues. V was clipped by 0 bases and J by 6 bases, with 10 bases between them. CDR3 sequence reads: CASSLDRGSDTQYF. The CDR3 DNA reads as TGTGCCAGCAGCTTAGATCGGGGGTCCGATACGCAGTATTTT.

The rearrangement joins TRBV5-6 to TRBJ2-2; 9 bases line up with TRBD1. CDR1 and CDR2 from the germline V gene are SGHDT and YYEEEE. Unmatched junction bases numbered 12, after V lost 3 bases and J lost 0 bases. This CDR3 has 19 amino acids. The CDR3 loop reads CASSSLILGQGANTGELFF. The DNA for the CDR3 is TGTGCCAGCAGCTCGCTCATCCTGGGACAGGGAGCGAACACCGGGGAGCTGTTTTTT.

This clone appeared a single time. J is TRBJ2-1 and V is TRBV5-4, with D perhaps matching TRBD2 (5 bases). The CDR3 totals 16 residues. The V end lost 2 bases, the J end lost 4 bases, and 16 bases lay between the germline ends. Germline CDR1 and CDR2: SGHNT and YYREEE (reference sequence). DNA for the CDR3: TGTGCCAGCAGCTTACCCTGGAGGCGATCTTACAATGAGCAGTTCTTC. Protein: CASSLPWRRSYNEQFF.

The chain combines TRBV18 with TRBJ2-3, with 9 nucleotides matching TRBD1. The germline gives CDR1 KGHSH, CDR2 LQKENI. This CDR3 is built from 16 residues. Trimming cost V 2 bases and J 6 bases; bases outside gene matches: 9. CDR3 in amino acids: CASSPSGTGILDTQYF. The CDR3, as DNA: TGTGCCAGCTCACCATCCGGGACAGGGATATTGGATACGCAGTATTTT.

The V call is TRBV2, the J call TRBJ1-1; maybe TRBD1 (5 bases). This CDR3 has 14 amino acids. V lost 3 bases and J lost 6, with 14 bases in between. Germline CDR1 is SNHLY and CDR2 is FYNNEI. In DNA form, the CDR3 reads TGTGCCAGCAGTGAGGAGGGGACGTGGCCTGAAGCTTTCTTT. Its translation: CASSEEGTWPEAFF.

The chain uses TRBV19 and TRBJ2-6, with 9 positions matching TRBD1. V lost 0 bases and J lost 0; bases outside the gene matches: 6. The length of the CDR3 is 19 residues. Germline values: CDR1 LNHDA, CDR2 SQIVND (reference sequence). CDR3 in DNA: TGTGCCAGTAGTATAGACGGGACAGGGATTTTCTCTGGGGCCAACGTCCTGACTTTC. Residues: CASSIDGTGIFSGANVLTF.

This clone was detected a few times. The CDR3 spells CASSSDRGSPLHF. As DNA, the CDR3 is TGTGCCAGCAGCTCGGACAGAGGGTCACCCCTCCACTTT. The chain has TRBV7-2 and TRBJ1-6; D perhaps matches TRBD1 (6 bases). V lost 4 bases and J lost 10, with 11 bases in between. The germline V gene encodes CDR1 SGHTA and CDR2 FQGNSA. The CDR3 sequence is 13 residues long.